This TCR beta chain is from a study of T cells in pancreatic ductal adenocarcinoma (dated by TCRdb to the late 2010s). About the investigation overall: Surgically resected pancreatic ductal adenocarcinoma specimens were analyzed for the quantity, spatial distribution, and characteristics of both suppressive cells and tumor-infiltrating CD8+ T cells, an effort aimed at clarifying the adaptive T-cell response occurring naturally. The full study reports these points: Comparisons of clonality between tumor and blood may be biased toward lower diversity because tumors are enriched in CD45RO+ effector T cells rather than naive T cells. Because inoperable disease is present at presentation in most pancreatic cancer patients, the resected cohort was biased toward the minority with early-stage disease. Blood samples had more total productive templates and 7 to 10-fold more unique clonotypes than tumor samples. No significant difference in T-cell clonality was found between tumor and blood, with mean clonality of approximately 0.11 in tumors and 0.072 in blood.

The immunoSEQ hsTCRB kit was used to amplify TCR beta CDR3 regions from genomic DNA. High-throughput TRB CDR3 sequencing was performed on an Illumina HiSeq system. In the paper's pipeline: The immunoSEQ software was used to analyze sequencing reads, and nonproductive sequences containing premature stops or frame-shifts were excluded. Clonality of the repertoire was calculated as one minus Shannon entropy normalized by log2 of the number of unique productive sequences. TCRdb retrieved this table from immuneACCESS and kept in-frame rearrangements only. Not all clones are present; in checked studies, unresolved V genes account for under half, and no reason is known for the remainder. The DNA gave D and trimming, while V, J and clone size come from that table. This sample lists approximately 18,000 clones; roughly 90% were detected once. The leading ten clones occupy around 0.94% of the sample. On this clone: Its antigen is currently not known. Per-base qualities were not stored, and no clone one base away is much larger.

Reading the germline V gene (reference sequence) gives CDR1 WNHNN and CDR2 SYGVQD. The V and J ends are trimmed by 2 bases and 4 bases, leaving 13 bases between them. Counted from cysteine to phenylalanine, this CDR3 has 15 amino acids. Only the CDR3 portion is preserved as DNA: 45 bases, with reading frame beginning at the first base. The pancreatic ductal adenocarcinoma patients who were selected had gone through surgery without receiving any neoadjuvant therapy. Peripheral blood was collected in heparin tubes, and PBMCs were isolated by histopaque density gradient and cryopreserved in around 9% DMSO. Using the DNeasy Blood and Tissue Kit along with Proteinase K and RNase treatment, genomic DNA was extracted from six or seven PBMC specimens and 9 flash-frozen tumor specimens.

The origin of this receptor is a human donor with pancreatic ductal adenocarcinoma. Material for sequencing was PBMCs. The chain uses TRBV10-1 and TRBJ2-3; TRBD2 is perhaps the D gene, given 6 matching bases. The CDR3 loop reads CASSERGSHSDTQYF. The DNA sequence follows: TGCGCCAGCAGTGAGCGGGGGTCCCATTCAGATACGCAGTATTTT.